This T cell receptor beta chain derives from a study of cytomegalovirus exposure and HLA in healthy donors. Study details: In an early release, HLA-typed donors contributed 80 million to 95 million unique TCR sequences. Study-wide results and limits: In a later analysis, TCR beta V- and J-gene trimming showed a link to a missense DCLRE1C variant.

Both 60 Vbeta primers and 13 Jbeta primers went into the PCR. This table comes from immunoSEQ multiplex PCR, and its TCRdb copy is limited to in-frame clones, with some not included. The sample has about 130,000 clones, under 85% seen once. As regards this clone: Its cognate antigen is unknown.

Sequencing was carried out using PBMCs. The receptor was derived from a boy younger than 18 in good health and CMV-seronegative.

The CDR3 DNA is TGCAGCGTTGGAGGACTAAACACAGATACGCAGTATTTT. Amino acids: CSVGGLNTDTQYF. This chain joins TRBV29-1 and TRBJ2-3; D may be TRBD2 (6 bases). The CDR3 length is 13 residues. CDR1 is SQVTM, CDR2 ANQGSEA, per germline. Trimming took off 4 bases at V and 2 bases at J, with 10 bases between the two ends.